These 8 T cell receptor beta chains originate from one sample sequenced in a study of blood T cell repertoires in COVID-19. Assay used: immunoSEQ multiplex PCR; TCRdb lists only in-frame clones, some missing. In the table there are fewer than 20,000 clones, roughly 93% of which are singletons. Sequencing input: peripheral blood. The source of these receptors is a human donor in a cohort sampled during active COVID-19.

This rearrangement joins TRBV21-1 to TRBJ1-2; the table assigns TRBD1, which was not confirmed against the DNA. TRBV21-1 is a listed pseudogene. The CDR3 sequence is 13 residues long. The CDR3 region has the DNA TGTGCCAGCAACACAGGGGTTTTCTATGGCTACACCTTC. Translated: CASNTGVFYGYTF.

The V gene is TRBV7-3, the J gene TRBJ2-5; TRBD2 agrees at 7 bases. The CDR3 runs 16 residues. Trimming removed 5 bases from V and 3 bases from J; junction bases left unmatched: 12. Germline CDR1 and CDR2: SGHTA and FQGTGA. The CDR3 region has the DNA TGTGCCAGCAGCCCACTTAAGCGGGAATTTGAAGAGACCCAGTACTTC. Amino acids: CASSPLKREFEETQYF.

The chain couples TRBV3-1 (or the pseudogene TRBV3-2) to TRBJ1-1; D is uncertain. V was clipped by 2 bases and J by 7 bases, with 14 bases between them. CDR1 and CDR2 from the germline V gene are LGHDT and YNNKEL (reference sequence). This CDR3 comprises 14 residues. CDR3 coding DNA: TGTGCCAGCAGCCAATATCCGGAGTCAATTGAAGCTTTCTTT. This sequence encodes CASSQYPESIEAFF.

This clone occurred a few times. The V call is TRBV28, the J call TRBJ1-5, with unresolved D. This CDR3 spans 14 amino acids. The V gene lost 8 bases and the J gene lost 0 bases, with 11 bases spanning the gap. Germline loops: CDR1 MDHEN, CDR2 SYDVKM. In nucleotides, the CDR3 is TGTGCCAGCGCCGTCGGGATTAGCAATCAGCCCCAGCATTTT. Its protein product is CASAVGISNQPQHF. Full variable domain (missing parts from reference TRBV28 and TRBJ1-5): DVKVTQSSRYLVKRTGEKVFLECVQDMDHENMFWYRQDPGLGLRLIYFSYDVKMKEKGDIPEGYSVSREKKERFSLILESASTNQTSMYLCASAVGISNQPQHFGDGTRLSIL.

The chain is built from TRBV5-1 and TRBJ2-3; TRBD2 matches 9 bases. This CDR3 is built from 14 residues. The V gene's germline CDR1 is SGHRS and CDR2 YFSETQ. Unmatched junction bases numbered 5, after V lost 5 bases and J lost 4 bases. Written as DNA, the CDR3 is TGCGCCAGCAGAATCCAGCGGGAGGCAGATACGCAGTATTTT. The encoded protein is CASRIQREADTQYF.

The chain carries TRBV30 and TRBJ1-1; D ambiguous. CDR1 is GTSNPN, CDR2 SVGIG, per germline (reference sequence). CDR3 size: 12 residues. Trimming cost V 0 bases and J 12 bases, with 14 bases left between them. For the CDR3, the DNA is TGTGCCTGGAGTGTACGCGGGAGTATAACTTTCTTT. Protein: CAWSVRGSITFF.

V is TRBV19 and J is TRBJ1-6; no clear D gene. Germline CDR1 reads LNHDA; CDR2 reads SQIVND (reference sequence). CDR3 length equals 11 residues. V was pared by 6 bases and J by 14 bases, with 11 bases between. CDR3 sequence reads: CASSHEATLHF. The CDR3 DNA reads TGTGCCAGTAGCCATGAGGCAACCCTCCACTTT.

The chain joins TRBV7-3 to TRBJ2-3, with 7 bases lining up with TRBD2. Germline CDR1 SGHTA, CDR2 FQGTGA. V was pared by 1 base and J by 6 bases, with 10 bases of the junction left unmatched. This CDR3 is 16 amino acids long. This chain's CDR3 is CASSLIAGEEGDTQYF. The DNA for the CDR3 is TGTGCCAGCAGCTTAATCGCGGGGGAGGAGGGGGATACGCAGTATTTT.